This TCR beta chain was obtained from a study of T-cell reconstitution after alpha-beta-depleted transplantation in children. Study-level points and caveats: The origin of high day-60 TCRbeta diversity in some patients lay in surviving recipient T cells and thymic progenitors.

Per germline, CDR1 ENHRY and CDR2 SYGVKD. CDR3 size: 14 residues. After removal of 6 bases from V and 2 bases from J, the junction contained 6 bases not matched to a gene. The table lists this clonotype with many counts. Its antigen is unidentified. Unique molecular identifiers tagged the TCRbeta library. TCRdb recomputed calls from the PCR reads with MiXCR, one row per CDR3 protein. The table records about a million distinct CDR3 sequences, 25% to 30% of them present only once. The TCR comes from a boy in the first two years of life who had a stem cell transplant for SCID, so the T cells may come from the graft donor. The sample in question was PBMCs, mostly from graft donor cells, obtained 360 days after TCRalphabeta/CD19-depleted stem cell transplant. V is TRBV10-3 and J is TRBJ2-7; 8 bases line up with TRBD1. CDR3 region: CAIRKDRVPYEQYF. The CDR3 DNA is TGTGCCATCAGAAAGGACAGGGTCCCCTACGAGCAGTACTTC.